One sample yielded the 14 T cell receptor beta chains listed below, sequenced in a study of technical replicates of blood from several donors. Sequencing used immunoSEQ multiplex PCR; TCRdb keeps in-frame clones, though not all of them. The sample comprises some 83,000 clones, about 92% of which are singletons, and 0.35% to 0.45% rests with the top ten. Sequenced sample: T cells isolated from PBMCs. These receptors all come from a human donor in good health.

This clone was recorded once. This chain connects TRBV4-1 to TRBJ2-6; 7 bases line up with TRBD1. The CDR3 is 17 residues long. The ends lost 5 bases at V and 2 bases at J; junction bases unmatched: 9. The V gene's germline CDR1 is MGHRA and CDR2 YSYEKL. The CDR3 sequence: CASSLLTGQPGANVLTF. CDR3 in DNA: TGCGCCAGCAGCTTACTTACGGGACAGCCTGGGGCCAACGTCCTGACTTTC.

V usage is TRBV6-1 and J usage is TRBJ2-3, with 12 bases matching TRBD2. Germline V gene data show CDR1 as MNHNS and CDR2 as SASEGT. This CDR3 has 15 residues. The trim removed 6 bases at V and 5 bases at J, leaving 6 bases unmatched. The CDR3 nucleotides are TGTGCCAGCAGGGAGCTAGCGGGAGGGGTAGATACGCAGTATTTT. Amino acids: CASRELAGGVDTQYF.

This chain connects TRBV5-4 to TRBJ2-3, with 9 bases lining up with TRBD2. Germline lookup yields CDR1 SGHNT and CDR2 YYREEE (reference sequence). V gave up 4 bases and J gave up 5 bases; unmatched junction bases: 5. This CDR3 has 14 amino acids. CDR3 sequence: CASSQGLAKDTQYF. The CDR3 DNA is TGTGCCAGCAGCCAGGGACTAGCTAAAGATACGCAGTATTTT.

This rearrangement joins TRBV13 to TRBJ2-5; a possible D gene is TRBD2 (5 bases). The CDR3 is 14 residues long. The V gene's germline CDR1 is PRHDT and CDR2 FYEKMQ (reference sequence). V was shortened by 5 bases and J by 4 bases, with 14 bases between the two germline ends. Here the CDR3 DNA reads TGTGCCAGCAGCCAGGACCGGAGGAGAGAGACCCAGTACTTC. Protein: CASSQDRRRETQYF.

The gene calls are TRBV29-1 and TRBJ2-1; possibly TRBD1 for D (6 bases). The germline V gene encodes CDR1 SQVTM and CDR2 ANQGSEA. There are 11 residues in the CDR3. V shed 7 bases and J shed 4 bases, with 8 bases lying between them. For the CDR3, the DNA is TGCAGCGCGGACAGATACAATGAGCAGTTCTTC. The encoded protein is CSADRYNEQFF.

The rearrangement uses TRBV10-3 and TRBJ1-1; 7 bases fit TRBD1. Germline V gene data show CDR1 as ENHRY and CDR2 as SYGVKD. Losses at the gene ends were 4 bases for V and 9 bases for J; bases not matched to a gene: 5. The CDR3 loop spans 12 amino acids. CDR3 sequence reads: CAISVGQDQAFF. CDR3 in DNA: TGTGCCATCAGTGTCGGACAGGATCAAGCTTTCTTT.

The rearrangement links TRBV28 to TRBJ1-1; 9 bases line up with TRBD1. There are 13 residues in the CDR3. In germline, CDR1 is MDHEN, CDR2 SYDVKM. The J segment lost 3 bases and the V segment lost 7 bases, leaving 3 bases of the junction unmatched. The CDR3 nucleotides are TGTGCCAGCACGACAGGGGGTCACACTGAAGCTTTCTTT. Translated: CASTTGGHTEAFF.

The rearrangement links TRBV19 to TRBJ2-1; 7 nucleotides agree with TRBD1. J lost 2 bases, V lost 1 base, and 5 bases had no gene match. The CDR3 runs 16 residues. CDR1 is LNHDA, CDR2 SQIVND, per germline (reference sequence). The DNA for the CDR3 is TGTGCCAGTAGTATAGTCGTGACAGGGCCCTACAATGAGCAGTTCTTC. Residues: CASSIVVTGPYNEQFF.

There are a few counts of this clone. The chain recombines TRBV7-9 with TRBJ2-5; the D is unclear. Germline V gene sequence: CDR1 SEHNR, CDR2 FQNEAQ (reference sequence). V was trimmed by 11 bases and J by 3 bases, leaving 16 bases between them. This CDR3 is 13 amino acids long. CDR3 region: CAHTRGAEETQYF. The CDR3 nucleotides read TGTGCCCATACCCGCGGCGCCGAAGAGACCCAGTACTTC.

V and J are TRBV10-3 and TRBJ2-7, with D tentatively TRBD2 (6 bases). V was pared by 2 bases and J by 5 bases, with 10 bases between. Germline assignment: CDR1 ENHRY and CDR2 SYGVKD. This CDR3 spans 13 amino acids. The CDR3 here is CAISEIAGNEQYF. DNA for the CDR3: TGTGCCATCAGTGAGATTGCGGGGAACGAGCAGTACTTC.

This chain uses TRBV19 with TRBJ1-2; 9 nucleotides match TRBD1. Germline CDR1 LNHDA, CDR2 SQIVND (reference sequence). This CDR3 is 16 amino acids long. V trimming: 0 bases; J trimming: 6 bases; junction bases outside the gene matches: 8. CDR3 DNA sequence: TGTGCCAGTAGTATAGATCGGGACAGGGTGGTCCATGGCTACACCTTC. Translation: CASSIDRDRVVHGYTF. The variable domain in full, with the rest retrieved from reference TRBV19 and TRBJ1-2, is DGGITQSPKYLFRKEGQNVTLSCEQNLNHDAMYWYRQDPGQGLRLIYYSQIVNDFQKGDIAEGYSVSREKKESFPLTVTSAQKNPTAFYLCASSIDRDRVVHGYTFGSGTRLTVV.

The rearrangement links TRBV11-3 to TRBJ2-2; D uncertain. CDR3 length: 12 amino acids. V shed 2 bases and J shed 4 bases, with 2 bases lying between them. Germline values: CDR1 SGHNT, CDR2 YENEEA. CDR3 DNA sequence: TGTGCCAGCAGCTTACGCACCGGGGAGCTGTTTTTT. This sequence encodes CASSLRTGELFF.

The chain recombines TRBV5-4 with TRBJ1-1, with TRBD1 matching 7 bases. Germline loops: CDR1 SGHNT, CDR2 YYREEE (reference sequence). The CDR3 is 12 residues long. V was clipped by 4 bases and J by 4 bases; unmatched bases: 1. CDR3 DNA: TGTGCCAGCAGCAGACAGGGCACTGAAGCTTTCTTT. Its translation: CASSRQGTEAFF.

V usage is TRBV10-3 and J usage is TRBJ1-1; the D gene is possibly TRBD1 (5 bases). This CDR3 region has 13 residues. Germline CDR1 and CDR2: ENHRY and SYGVKD. With 3 bases removed from V and 3 bases from J, the gap between germline ends came to 8 bases. The CDR3 coding sequence is TGTGCCATCAGTGACAGGGTTGACACTGAAGCTTTCTTT. Amino acids: CAISDRVDTEAFF.